These 4 T cell receptor beta chains share one sample of origin, sequenced in a study of T cell changes during pregnancy in multiple sclerosis. Sequencing used immunoSEQ multiplex PCR; TCRdb keeps in-frame clones, though not all of them. The table records approximately 70,000 clones, roughly nine tenths of them present only once. This specimen consisted of peripheral blood, obtained in the second trimester of pregnancy. These receptors were taken from a female donor in good health, enrolled as a control in a pregnancy study.

This clone was detected only once. The chain links TRBV4-3 to TRBJ2-7, with D possibly TRBD1 on 6 matching bases. Trimming took 1 base from V and 0 from J, leaving 10 bases between them. The CDR3 length is 15 residues. The germline V gene encodes CDR1 LGHNA and CDR2 YSLEER. The CDR3 nucleotides are TGCGCCAGCAGCCAAGGTGGACAGTCCTCCTACGAGCAGTACTTC. Translating it yields CASSQGGQSSYEQYF.

This clone occurred once. The gene calls are TRBV7-2 and TRBJ2-1, with D tentatively TRBD1 (7 bases). The V end was cut by 1 base, the J end by 5 bases, with 12 bases between. The CDR3 loop spans 15 amino acids. Germline CDR1 SGHTA, CDR2 FQGNSA. Here the CDR3 reads CASSLDQGGHNEQFF. Here the CDR3 DNA reads TGTGCCAGCAGCTTAGACCAGGGGGGCCACAATGAGCAGTTCTTC. The variable domain in full, with the rest retrieved from reference TRBV7-2 and TRBJ2-1, is GAGVSQSPSNKVTEKGKDVELRCDPISGHTALYWYRQSLGQGLEFLIYFQGNSAPDKSGLPSDRFSAERTGGSVSTLTIQRTQQEDSAVYLCASSLDQGGHNEQFFGPGTRLTVL.

V is TRBV6-1 and J is TRBJ2-7, with D possibly matching TRBD2 (5 bases). CDR1 is MNHNS, CDR2 SASEGT, per germline. The CDR3 loop spans 12 amino acids. Deletions cut 7 bases from V and 3 bases from J, with 10 bases between. The CDR3: CASKRGFYEQYF. The CDR3 DNA reads as TGTGCCAGCAAAAGAGGGTTCTACGAGCAGTACTTC.

The rearrangement joins TRBV6-1 to TRBJ1-3; unclear D gene. V dropped 6 bases and J dropped 0 bases, with 12 bases sitting between them. This CDR3 has 15 amino acids. The germline CDR1 and CDR2 sequences are MNHNS and SASEGT. In nucleotides, the CDR3 is TGTGCCAGCAGCCACCAACCGGGCTCTGGAAACACCATATATTTT. The encoded protein is CASSHQPGSGNTIYF.